The 32 T cell receptor beta chains reported below all come from one sample, sequenced in a study of blood T cell repertoires in COVID-19. Using immunoSEQ multiplex PCR, the repertoire was profiled, and TCRdb retains in-frame clones only, with some absent. The repertoire holds about 250,000 clones, around 90% seen once, with about 1.5% in the top ten. The sample comprised PBMCs or T cells enriched from blood (not recorded which). These receptors all stem from a woman between 50 and 59 years old who had recovered from COVID-19.

This chain connects TRBV28 to TRBJ2-2, with TRBD1 matching 10 bases. V lost 2 bases, J lost 6 bases, and 6 bases stayed unmatched. Germline assignment: CDR1 MDHEN and CDR2 SYDVKM. This CDR3 has 16 residues. For the CDR3, the DNA is TGTGCCAGCAGTTTAGCGGGACAGGGGTTCCCCGGGGAGCTGTTTTTT. This translates into CASSLAGQGFPGELFF.

The V gene is TRBV5-6, the J gene TRBJ1-1; D uncertain. V dropped 4 bases and J dropped 11 bases, with 15 bases sitting between them. Germline V lookup: CDR1 SGHDT, CDR2 YYEEEE. This CDR3 has 12 amino acids. As DNA, the CDR3 is TGTGCCAGCAGCGAGAAAGGGAGGGTGGCTTTCTTT. This gives the protein CASSEKGRVAFF.

The gene calls are TRBV21-1 and TRBJ1-1. TRBV21-1 is described as a pseudogene. The CDR3 spans 14 residues. CDR3 nucleotides: TGTGCCAGCAGCACCGCCAAGCTGAACACTGAAGCTTTCTTT. Its translation is CASSTAKLNTEAFF.

The sample holds a few counts of this clone. The V and J genes are TRBV14 and TRBJ1-1; D call uncertain. CDR1 is SGHDN, CDR2 FVKESK, per germline. The V end was cut by 0 bases, the J end by 3 bases, with 8 bases between. This CDR3 comprises 14 residues. The CDR3 DNA follows: TGTGCCAGCAGCCAAGACTACCGGGACACTGAAGCTTTCTTT. Translating gives CASSQDYRDTEAFF.

The chain uses TRBV6-5 and TRBJ2-7; TRBD2 matches 11 bases. The CDR3 has 15 residues. V shed 5 bases and J 5 bases; nucleotides not matched to a gene: 8. The germline V gene encodes CDR1 MNHEY and CDR2 SVGAGI. CDR3 DNA: TGTGCCAGCAGTCAACTAGCGGGAGCAGCTGACGAGCAGTACTTC. Its translation is CASSQLAGAADEQYF.

The V and J genes are TRBV18 and TRBJ1-2, with D unresolved. Trimming stripped 4 bases from V and 4 bases from J, with 16 bases between. The germline CDR1 and CDR2 sequences are KGHSH and LQKENI. CDR3 length: 15 amino acids. CDR3 sequence reads: CASSLTPGNFYGYTF. The CDR3 coding sequence is TGTGCCAGCTCACTCACCCCCGGGAACTTCTATGGCTACACCTTC.

The chain combines TRBV7-3 with TRBJ1-6; D call uncertain. V was trimmed by 4 bases and J by 7 bases, leaving 11 bases between them. Germline CDR1 reads SGHTA; CDR2 reads FQGTGA. There are 14 residues in the CDR3. CDR3: CASSSGGKNSPLHF. The CDR3 nucleotides are TGTGCCAGCAGCTCTGGAGGAAAAAATTCACCCCTCCACTTT.

This clone has just a few counts. One junction end does not reproduce the germline sequence, and a read error may be involved. The chain carries TRBV3-1 (or the pseudogene TRBV3-2) and TRBJ2-7; D perhaps matches TRBD2 (5 bases). Germline CDR1 is LGHDT and CDR2 is YNNKEL (reference sequence). The CDR3 sequence is 12 residues long. The CDR3: CASSQEAVELYF. The CDR3 nucleotides read TGTGCCAGCAGCCAAGAAGCGGTCGAGCTGTACTTC.

This chain links TRBV6-5 with TRBJ2-7; 8 bases are shared with TRBD1. Germline loops: CDR1 MNHEY, CDR2 SVGAGI. This CDR3 has 15 amino acids. J lost 3 bases, V lost 6 bases, and 10 bases had no gene match. The CDR3 loop reads CASSRSGTGIYEQYF. CDR3 bases: TGTGCCAGCAGCCGCTCAGGGACAGGCATCTACGAGCAGTACTTC.

The chain employs TRBV6-2 or TRBV6-3 and TRBJ2-1, with TRBD2 matching over 11 bases. J gave up 15 bases and V 2 bases, and 9 bases lay outside the gene matches. Looked up from germline, CDR1 is MNHEY and CDR2 is SVGEGT. The CDR3 extends over 14 amino acids. The CDR3 DNA is TGTGCCAGCAGTTACAGTCTAGCGGGAGGCCTTCGGTTCTTC. Its translation: CASSYSLAGGLRFF.

The CDR3 here is CSGGRDRENYGYTF. The CDR3 DNA reads as TGCAGCGGGGGCCGGGACAGGGAAAACTATGGCTACACCTTC. This sequence joins TRBV29-1 and TRBJ1-2, with 9 nucleotides matching TRBD1. This CDR3 comprises 14 residues. With 7 bases clipped from V and 2 bases from J, the junction kept 8 bases outside the gene matches. CDR1 SQVTM and CDR2 ANQGSEA come from the germline V gene. Complete variable domain (other parts from reference TRBV29-1 and TRBJ1-2): SAVISQKPSRDICQRGTSLTIQCQVDSQVTMMFWYRQQPGQSLTLIATANQGSEATYESGFVIDKFPISRPNLTFSTLTVSNMSPEDSSIYLCSGGRDRENYGYTFGSGTRLTVV.

The chain recombines TRBV2 with TRBJ2-1; 14 bases match TRBD2. Germline lookup yields CDR1 SNHLY and CDR2 FYNNEI. The J segment lost 4 bases and the V segment lost 5 bases, leaving 7 bases of the junction unmatched. The CDR3 has 17 amino acids. Here the CDR3 reads CASSRGLAGVQYNEQFF. The CDR3 bases are TGTGCCAGCAGTCGGGGACTAGCGGGAGTCCAATACAATGAGCAGTTCTTC.

The chain has TRBV28 and TRBJ2-7, with D possibly being TRBD2 (5 bases). Germline V gives CDR1 MDHEN, CDR2 SYDVKM. V lost 2 bases and J 2 bases, leaving 13 bases between the germline ends. CDR3 length equals 15 residues. In DNA, the CDR3 is TGTGCCAGCAGTTTAGGTGAGCGGACCCCCTACGAGCAGTACTTC. It yields the protein CASSLGERTPYEQYF.

The rearrangement joins TRBV7-8 to TRBJ2-3; 7 bases align to TRBD2. The germline CDR1 and CDR2 sequences are SGHVS and FQNEAQ. The CDR3 consists of 12 residues. This chain's CDR3 is CATAGGTDTQYF. CDR3 DNA: TGTGCGACCGCGGGGGGCACAGATACGCAGTATTTT.

J is TRBJ1-6 and V is TRBV6-5; 8 bases are shared with TRBD1. The germline V gene encodes CDR1 MNHEY and CDR2 SVGAGI. V gave up 9 bases and J gave up 7 bases; unmatched junction bases: 8. The CDR3 is 14 residues long. Here the CDR3 reads CASTSRTGNSPLHF. The CDR3 region has the DNA TGTGCCAGTACGTCTCGGACAGGGAATTCACCCCTCCACTTT.

The rearrangement joins TRBV28 to TRBJ2-7, with 7 bases lining up with TRBD2. V was clipped by 7 bases and J by 5 bases; unmatched bases: 11. CDR1 MDHEN and CDR2 SYDVKM come from the germline V gene. The length of the CDR3 is 14 residues. CDR3 protein: CASNPPAGVNEQYF. The CDR3 DNA sequence: TGTGCCAGCAACCCCCCCGCGGGGGTTAACGAGCAGTACTTC.

The genes are TRBV10-3 and TRBJ2-7; TRBD2 aligns across 9 bases. Losses at the gene ends were 8 bases for V and 2 bases for J; bases not matched to a gene: 16. The CDR3 sequence is 17 residues long. CDR1 and CDR2 (germline): ENHRY, SYGVKD. In DNA, the CDR3 is TGTGCCATCGGGTGGCCTAGCGGGGTCCAGCGTACCTACGAGCAGTACTTC. Its protein is CAIGWPSGVQRTYEQYF.

This clone has more than one count but fewer than ten. The chain combines TRBV7-9 with TRBJ2-1, with unresolved D. V lost 9 bases, J lost 0 bases, and 9 bases lay in between. The CDR3 covers 13 residues. CDR1 is SEHNR, CDR2 FQNEAQ, per germline (reference sequence). This chain's CDR3 is CASTPPSYNEQFF. The DNA of the CDR3 is TGTGCCAGTACTCCGCCCTCCTACAATGAGCAGTTCTTC.

This clone came up once. The gene calls are TRBV28 and TRBJ1-1, with D possibly TRBD1 on 5 matching bases. V lost 3 bases to trimming and J lost 0 bases, with 11 bases between them. CDR3 size: 15 residues. CDR1 is MDHEN, CDR2 SYDVKM, per germline. DNA for the CDR3: TGTGCCAGCAGTTTCCCCTCAGGGATGAACACTGAAGCTTTCTTT. Translated: CASSFPSGMNTEAFF.

This chain links TRBV30 with TRBJ2-2; TRBD2 is a possible D gene (5 bases). The CDR3 covers 15 residues. Looked up from germline, CDR1 is GTSNPN and CDR2 is SVGIG (reference sequence). V was trimmed by 1 base and J by 6 bases, leaving 15 bases between them. CDR3 loop: CAWSGLASAAGELFF. CDR3 nucleotide sequence: TGTGCCTGGAGTGGTCTAGCCTCGGCCGCCGGGGAGCTGTTTTTT.

V is TRBV25-1 and J is TRBJ2-7; 10 bases match TRBD1. The germline gives CDR1 MGHDK, CDR2 SYGVNS. CDR3 size: 13 residues. J lost 5 bases, V lost 5 bases, and 3 bases had no gene match. For the CDR3, the DNA is TGTGCCAGCAGTTCGGGACAGGGGAACGAGCAGTACTTC. Encoded protein: CASSSGQGNEQYF.

The V gene is TRBV27, the J gene TRBJ2-1; TRBD2 is a possible D gene (6 bases). The CDR3 consists of 14 residues. Per germline, CDR1 MNHEY and CDR2 SMNVEV (reference sequence). V dropped 1 base and J dropped 5 bases, with 9 bases sitting between them. For the CDR3, the DNA is TGTGCCAGCAGTTTATTAGCGGCAAACAATGAGCAGTTCTTC. Its translation: CASSLLAANNEQFF.

The chain joins TRBV19 to TRBJ2-3; a weak D match, TRBD2 (6 bases). This CDR3 is built from 14 residues. The germline V and J ends were trimmed by 5 bases and 2 bases, with 11 bases remaining between them. Per germline, CDR1 LNHDA and CDR2 SQIVND (reference sequence). As DNA, the CDR3 is TGTGCCAGTAGTCAGGGACTTCTCACAGATACGCAGTATTTT. It codes for CASSQGLLTDTQYF.

The genes are TRBV4-1 and TRBJ2-3; 7 bases map to TRBD2. Germline loops: CDR1 MGHRA, CDR2 YSYEKL. V shed 3 bases and J 2 bases; nucleotides not matched to a gene: 11. This CDR3 spans 17 amino acids. The CDR3 DNA reads TGCGCCAGCAGCCATGGATTACTAGCGCGCTACACAGATACGCAGTATTTT. It is translated as CASSHGLLARYTDTQYF.

J is TRBJ1-2 and V is TRBV28, with 8 bases identical to TRBD1. From germline, CDR1 is MDHEN and CDR2 SYDVKM. With V trimmed by 4 bases and J by 5 bases, 9 bases remained unmatched. The CDR3 extends over 15 amino acids. CDR3 sequence reads: CASSSPDRAGYGYTF. The DNA of the CDR3 is TGTGCCAGCAGTTCTCCGGACAGGGCAGGGTATGGCTACACCTTC.

V gene TRBV28 combines with J gene TRBJ2-6; TRBD1 is a possible D gene (7 bases). This CDR3 is 24 amino acids long. The germline gives CDR1 MDHEN, CDR2 SYDVKM. Trimming took 2 bases from V and 0 from J, leaving 32 bases between them. The CDR3, as DNA: TGTGCCAGCAGTTTACCCGAATTAGCGGCCCGGGACAGACTAGACTACTCTGGGGCCAACGTCCTGACTTTC. It translates to CASSLPELAARDRLDYSGANVLTF.

The rearrangement links TRBV5-1 to TRBJ2-1; 8 nucleotides align to TRBD2. The V and J ends lost 5 bases and 1 base, in that order; junction bases with no gene match: 5. The germline V gene encodes CDR1 SGHRS and CDR2 YFSETQ. There are 15 residues in the CDR3. CDR3 protein: CASRPVAGSYNEQFF. DNA for the CDR3: TGCGCCAGCAGGCCCGTAGCGGGATCCTACAATGAGCAGTTCTTC.

The gene calls are TRBV6-2 or TRBV6-3 and TRBJ1-1, with D uncertain. Germline CDR1 is MNHEY and CDR2 is SVGEGT. V lost 0 bases and J 8 bases, leaving 10 bases between the germline ends. The CDR3 is made up of 13 amino acids. CDR3 nucleotide sequence: TGTGCCAGCAGTTACTCCGGTGCTGTCGAAGCTTTCTTT. Protein sequence: CASSYSGAVEAFF.

The chain links TRBV9 to TRBJ2-2, with 8 bases aligning to TRBD2. Germline CDR1 is SGDLS and CDR2 is YYNGEE. V lost 4 bases to trimming and J lost 6 bases; unmatched junction nucleotides: 11. The CDR3 is 16 residues long. The CDR3 is CASSPRRAGGPGELFF. The DNA of the CDR3 is TGTGCCAGCAGCCCTCGGCGGGCGGGAGGTCCCGGGGAGCTGTTTTTT.

This clone was counted only a few times. At the DNA level, this CDR3 is encoded by other sequences in the same sample as well. The V and J genes are TRBV30 and TRBJ1-3, with a weak D call TRBD1 (5 bases). Germline V gene sequence: CDR1 GTSNPN, CDR2 SVGIG (reference sequence). CDR3 length equals 15 residues. V was shortened by 3 bases and J by 1 base, with 13 bases between the two germline ends. The CDR3 nucleotides read TGTGCCTGGAGGGGCAGGGAAGGATCTGGAAACACCATATATTTT. Protein product: CAWRGREGSGNTIYF.

V and J are TRBV5-8 and TRBJ2-7, with a possible D match to TRBD2 (5 bases). V lost 4 bases to trimming and J lost 4 bases, with 9 bases between them. Germline V gene sequence: CDR1 SGHTS, CDR2 YDEGEE. The CDR3 runs to 12 residues. CDR3 in amino acids: CASSQRRYEQYF. Written as DNA, the CDR3 is TGTGCCAGCAGCCAGCGGAGATACGAGCAGTACTTC.

In its sample, this clone was seen a few times. The chain has TRBV7-8 and TRBJ1-2; D might be TRBD1 (5 bases). Germline CDR1 and CDR2: SGHVS and FQNEAQ. Trimming took 0 bases from V and 7 from J, leaving 9 bases between them. The CDR3 is 13 amino acids. CDR3 coding DNA: TGTGCCAGCAGCTTAGCAGGGGCTTCTGGCTACACCTTC. Its translation: CASSLAGASGYTF.